What follows describes a single T cell receptor beta chain. Its antigen is not identified. These data originate in a study of blood T cells in healthy people across ages. Next came a second PCR, run for about 6 to 11 cycles, which used a sample-barcoded 5' primer along with a J-beta primer mix. TCRdb itself ran the 5' RACE reads through MiXCR, one entry per CDR3 protein. Of approximately 1,000,000 distinct CDR3 sequences listed, 35% to 45% are singletons. Findings of the study overall: Diversity was higher, and naive CD4+ cells more numerous, in long-lived donors than in aged donors.

The specimen was blood. This TCR came from a man aged 18 to 35 in good health.

Here the CDR3 reads CASSDPGPMDTEAFF. In DNA form, the CDR3 reads TGTGCCAGCAGTGACCCGGGACCTATGGACACTGAAGCTTTCTTT. V is TRBV28 and J is TRBJ1-1; D is perhaps TRBD1 (5 bases). The CDR3 is 15 amino acids. Looked up from germline, CDR1 is MDHEN and CDR2 is SYDVKM. V gave up 5 bases and J gave up 3 bases, with 16 bases separating them.